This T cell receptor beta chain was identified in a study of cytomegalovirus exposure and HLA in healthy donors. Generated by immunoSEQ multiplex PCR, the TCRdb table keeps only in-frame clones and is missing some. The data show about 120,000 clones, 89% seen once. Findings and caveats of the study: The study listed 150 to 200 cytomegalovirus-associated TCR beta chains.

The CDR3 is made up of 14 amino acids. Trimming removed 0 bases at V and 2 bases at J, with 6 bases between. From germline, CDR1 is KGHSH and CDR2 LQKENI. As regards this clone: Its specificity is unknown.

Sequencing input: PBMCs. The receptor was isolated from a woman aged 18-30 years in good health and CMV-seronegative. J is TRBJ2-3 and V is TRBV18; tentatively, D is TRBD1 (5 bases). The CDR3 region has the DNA TGTGCCAGCTCACCACCGGACAACACAGATACGCAGTATTTT. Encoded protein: CASSPPDNTDTQYF.